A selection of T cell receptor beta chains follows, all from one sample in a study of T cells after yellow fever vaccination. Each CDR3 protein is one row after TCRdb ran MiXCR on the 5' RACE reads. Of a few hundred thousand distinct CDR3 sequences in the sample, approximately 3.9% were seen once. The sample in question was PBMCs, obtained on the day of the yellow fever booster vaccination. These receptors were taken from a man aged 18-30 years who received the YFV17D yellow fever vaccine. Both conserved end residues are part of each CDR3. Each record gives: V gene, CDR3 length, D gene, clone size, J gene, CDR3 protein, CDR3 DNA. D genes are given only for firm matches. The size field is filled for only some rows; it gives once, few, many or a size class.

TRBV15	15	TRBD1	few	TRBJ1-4	CATSRDQGAGEKLFF	TGTGCCACCAGCAGAGATCAGGGGGCGGGGGAAAAACTGTTTTTT
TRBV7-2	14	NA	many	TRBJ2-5	CASSLAVHQETQYF	TGTGCCAGCAGCTTAGCGGTGCATCAAGAGACCCAGTACTTC
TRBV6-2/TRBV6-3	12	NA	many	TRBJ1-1	CATYSGNTEAFF	TGTGCCACCTATTCCGGGAACACTGAAGCTTTCTTT
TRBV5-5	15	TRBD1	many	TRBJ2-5	CASSFGQGGQETQYF	TGTGCCAGCAGCTTCGGACAGGGCGGGCAAGAGACCCAGTACTTC
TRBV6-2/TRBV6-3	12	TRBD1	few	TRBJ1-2	CASTDRGYGYTF	TGTGCCAGCACCGACAGGGGCTATGGCTACACCTTC
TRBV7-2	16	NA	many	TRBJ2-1	CASSQHAGREVNEQFF	TGTGCCAGCAGCCAGCACGCCGGGAGAGAGGTCAATGAGCAGTTCTTC
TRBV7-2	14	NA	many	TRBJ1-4	CASSLWAGDEKLFF	TGTGCCAGCAGCTTATGGGCAGGGGATGAAAAACTGTTTTTT
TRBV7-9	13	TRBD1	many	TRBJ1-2	CASSLRQGHGYTF	TGTGCCAGCAGCTTAAGACAGGGACATGGCTACACCTTC
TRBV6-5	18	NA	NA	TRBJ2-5	CASSYSIPHQPVQETQYF	TGTGCCAGCAGTTACTCGATCCCTCACCAGCCGGTGCAAGAGACCCAGTACTTC
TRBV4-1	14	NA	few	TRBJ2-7	CASSQGRGHYEQYF	TGCGCCAGCAGCCAAGGCAGGGGACACTACGAGCAGTACTTC
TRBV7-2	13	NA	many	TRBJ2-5	CASKTGPAETQYF	TGTGCCAGCAAGACGGGACCCGCCGAGACCCAGTACTTC
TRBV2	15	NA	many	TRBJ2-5	CASSELASLGLTQYF	TGTGCCAGCAGTGAATTGGCCTCCTTAGGGTTGACCCAGTACTTC
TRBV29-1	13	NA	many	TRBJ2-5	CSASIGARETQYF	TGCAGCGCCTCTATAGGGGCGCGGGAGACCCAGTACTTC
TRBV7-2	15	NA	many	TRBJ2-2	CASSDGTGYTGELFF	TGTGCCAGCAGCGACGGGACGGGCTACACCGGGGAGCTGTTTTTT
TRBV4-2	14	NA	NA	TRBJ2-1	CASSQDMSANEQFF	TGTGCCAGCAGCCAAGATATGTCGGCCAATGAGCAGTTCTTC
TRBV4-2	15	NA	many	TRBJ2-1	CASSQRSRAYNEQFF	TGTGCCAGCAGCCAAAGATCGCGTGCCTACAATGAGCAGTTCTTC
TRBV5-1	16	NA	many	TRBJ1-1	CASSPEQGAGNTEAFF	TGCGCCAGCAGCCCGGAACAGGGCGCAGGGAACACTGAAGCTTTCTTT
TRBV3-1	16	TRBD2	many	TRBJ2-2	CASSQGAGVYTGELFF	TGTGCCAGCAGCCAAGGTGCGGGGGTTTACACCGGGGAGCTGTTTTTT
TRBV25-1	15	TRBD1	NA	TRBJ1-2	CASSEFQGASYGYTF	TGTGCCAGCAGTGAATTCCAGGGGGCGAGCTATGGCTACACCTTC
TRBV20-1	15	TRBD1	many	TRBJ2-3	CSAPSTGGIADTQYF	TGCAGTGCTCCTTCGACAGGGGGCATCGCAGATACGCAGTATTTT
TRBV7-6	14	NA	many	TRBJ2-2	CASSSTANTGELFF	TGTGCCAGCAGCTCCACAGCGAACACCGGGGAGCTGTTTTTT
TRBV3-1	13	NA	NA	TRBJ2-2	CASSRDGSGELFF	TGTGCCAGCAGCCGGGACGGATCCGGGGAGCTGTTTTTT
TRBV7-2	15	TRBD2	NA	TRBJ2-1	CASRWSGGAWIEQFF	TGTGCCAGCAGATGGAGCGGGGGGGCCTGGATTGAGCAGTTCTTC
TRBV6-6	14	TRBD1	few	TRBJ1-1	CASTLQGIDTEAFF	TGTGCCAGCACCTTACAGGGGATCGACACTGAAGCTTTCTTT
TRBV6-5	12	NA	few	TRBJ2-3	CASSYSGDPQYF	TGTGCCAGCAGTTACTCGGGCGACCCGCAGTATTTT